This TCR beta chain came from a study of blood T cell repertoires in COVID-19. Study context: Spain, Italy and the United States supplied samples that represented acute and convalescent COVID-19.

Study members were between roughly 18 and 100 years old and lived in over 20 US regions. Self-reported history from a screening survey and questionnaire set each donor's cohort. CDR1 and CDR2 from the germline V gene are MNHEY and SVGAGI. The CDR3 consists of 15 residues. With V trimmed by 4 bases and J by 6 bases, 9 bases remained unmatched. Per the original data handling: Reference gene primer amplification gave estimated nucleated cell counts. The method was immunoSEQ multiplex PCR; TCRdb's version includes in-frame clones alone and lacks a portion of them. That table is the source of V, J and clone size, and D and trimming were worked out from the DNA. The table includes under 55,000 clones, 70% to 85% detected once.

This TCR came from a woman aged 50 to 60 with acute COVID-19. Sequencing input: PBMCs or T cells enriched from blood (not recorded which). The chain recombines TRBV6-5 with TRBJ1-2; TRBD1 aligns across 9 bases. The CDR3 region has the DNA TGTGCCAGCAGTTCCCCCGGGACAGGGAAAAATGGCTACACCTTC. This sequence encodes CASSSPGTGKNGYTF.